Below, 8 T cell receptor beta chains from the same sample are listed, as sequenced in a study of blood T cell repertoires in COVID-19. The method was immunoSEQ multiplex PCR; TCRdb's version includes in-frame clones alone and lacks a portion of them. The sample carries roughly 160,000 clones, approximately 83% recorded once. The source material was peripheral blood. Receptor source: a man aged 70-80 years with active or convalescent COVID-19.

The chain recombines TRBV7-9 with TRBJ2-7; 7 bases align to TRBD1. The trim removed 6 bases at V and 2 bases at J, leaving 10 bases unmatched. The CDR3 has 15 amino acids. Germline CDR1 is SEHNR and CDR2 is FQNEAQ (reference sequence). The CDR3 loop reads CASSPRQGDTYEQYF. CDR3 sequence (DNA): TGTGCCAGCAGTCCTCGACAGGGAGACACCTACGAGCAGTACTTC.

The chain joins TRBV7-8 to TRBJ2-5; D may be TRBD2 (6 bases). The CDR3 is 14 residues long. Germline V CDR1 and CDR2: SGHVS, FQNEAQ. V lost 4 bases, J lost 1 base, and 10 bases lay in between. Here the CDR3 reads CASSWGTFQETQYF. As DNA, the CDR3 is TGTGCCAGCAGCTGGGGGACTTTCCAAGAGACCCAGTACTTC.

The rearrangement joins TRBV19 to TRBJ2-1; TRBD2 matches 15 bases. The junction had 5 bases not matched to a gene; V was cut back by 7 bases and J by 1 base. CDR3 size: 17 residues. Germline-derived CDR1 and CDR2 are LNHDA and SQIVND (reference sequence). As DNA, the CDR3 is TGTGCCAGTACCGGGGGACTAGCGGGAGGTTCCTACAATGAGCAGTTCTTC. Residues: CASTGGLAGGSYNEQFF.

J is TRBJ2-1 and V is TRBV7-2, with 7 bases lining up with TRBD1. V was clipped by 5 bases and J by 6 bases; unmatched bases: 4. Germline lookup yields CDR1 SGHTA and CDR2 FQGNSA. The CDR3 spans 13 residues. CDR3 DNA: TGTGCCAGCAGCCTTCGACAGGGCAATGAGCAGTTCTTC. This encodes CASSLRQGNEQFF.

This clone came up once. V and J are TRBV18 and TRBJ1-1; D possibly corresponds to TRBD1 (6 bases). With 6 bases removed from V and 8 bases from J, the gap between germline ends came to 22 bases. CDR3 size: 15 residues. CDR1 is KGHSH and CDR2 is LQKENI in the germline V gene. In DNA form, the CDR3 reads TGTGCCAGCTCCCCTGCCGGGACACCCATAGAGGAAGCTTTCTTT. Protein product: CASSPAGTPIEEAFF.

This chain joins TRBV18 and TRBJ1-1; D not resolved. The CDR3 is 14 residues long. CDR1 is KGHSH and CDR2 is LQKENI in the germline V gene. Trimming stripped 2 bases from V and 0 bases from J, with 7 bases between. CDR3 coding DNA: TGTGCCAGCTCACCATCTATCATGAACACTGAAGCTTTCTTT. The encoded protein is CASSPSIMNTEAFF. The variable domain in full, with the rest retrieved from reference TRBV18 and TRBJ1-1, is NAGVMQNPRHLVRRRGQEARLRCSPMKGHSHVYWYRQLPEEGLKFMVYLQKENIIDESGMPKERFSAEFPKEGPSILRIQQVVRGDSAAYFCASSPSIMNTEAFFGQGTRLTVV.

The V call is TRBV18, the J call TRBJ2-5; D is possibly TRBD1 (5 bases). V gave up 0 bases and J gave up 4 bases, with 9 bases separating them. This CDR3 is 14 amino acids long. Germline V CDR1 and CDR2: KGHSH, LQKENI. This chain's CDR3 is CASSPPGERETQYF. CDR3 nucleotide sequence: TGTGCCAGCTCACCACCAGGGGAACGAGAGACCCAGTACTTC.

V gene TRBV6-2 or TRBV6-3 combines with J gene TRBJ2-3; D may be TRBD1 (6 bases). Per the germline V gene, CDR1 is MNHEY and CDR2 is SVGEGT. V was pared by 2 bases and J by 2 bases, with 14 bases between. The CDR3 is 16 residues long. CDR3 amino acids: CASSYSRTENTDTQYF. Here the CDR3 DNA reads TGTGCCAGCAGTTACAGCAGGACAGAAAACACAGATACGCAGTATTTT.